These 19 T cell receptor beta chains came from one sample sequenced in a study of OX40 agonist ivuxolimab in advanced cancers. Sequencing used immunoSEQ multiplex PCR; TCRdb keeps in-frame clones, though not all of them. The sample includes tens of thousands of clones, more than 85% of them seen just once. The specimen was CD4+ or CD8+ T cells sorted from blood, collected in a trial of the OX40 agonist ivuxolimab. The source is an adult with an advanced solid tumor such as melanoma, head and neck, liver or kidney cancer.

The chain couples TRBV6-5 to TRBJ1-2; D is unresolved. The V end lost 5 bases, the J end lost 6 bases, and 16 bases lay between the germline ends. Germline lookup yields CDR1 MNHEY and CDR2 SVGAGI. This CDR3 spans 14 amino acids. The CDR3 loop is CASSEGRRTDGYTF. DNA for the CDR3: TGTGCCAGCAGTGAAGGGCGCCGTACTGATGGCTACACCTTC.

This clone showed up just once. The chain recombines TRBV2 with TRBJ2-2; no clear D. The V and J ends lost 1 base and 5 bases respectively, with 5 bases between them. From germline, CDR1 is SNHLY and CDR2 FYNNEI. This CDR3 has 13 amino acids. The CDR3 DNA sequence: TGTGCCAGCAGTGAAGGCCGGACCGGGGAGCTGTTTTTT. This encodes CASSEGRTGELFF.

This clone has just one count. The rearrangement uses TRBV7-6 and TRBJ1-5; D not resolved. CDR1 and CDR2 (germline): SGHVS, FNYEAQ. The CDR3 has 14 amino acids. Trimming shortened V by 1 base and J by 9 bases, and 13 bases separated the two germline ends. The CDR3 loop is CASSLVADVGPQHF. The CDR3 DNA reads TGTGCCAGCAGCTTAGTGGCGGACGTAGGGCCCCAGCATTTT.

This chain uses TRBV6-5 with TRBJ1-5; no firm D call. Between the trimmed V and J ends, which lost 4 bases and 6 bases, there was a span of 13 bases. CDR3 length equals 14 residues. The germline V gene encodes CDR1 MNHEY and CDR2 SVGAGI. The CDR3 region is CASSSPTGPQPQHF. Written as DNA, the CDR3 is TGTGCCAGCAGTTCCCCCACTGGGCCTCAGCCCCAGCATTTT.

The gene calls are TRBV5-4 and TRBJ1-1; D not resolved. Germline V gives CDR1 SGHNT, CDR2 YYREEE (reference sequence). The CDR3 covers 13 residues. The V end was cut by 0 bases, the J end by 7 bases, with 10 bases between. CDR3: CASSLAARVEAFF. In DNA, the CDR3 is TGTGCCAGCAGCTTGGCCGCCAGAGTTGAAGCTTTCTTT.

This clone was detected once. The chain recombines TRBV10-3 with TRBJ2-7, with D tentatively TRBD1 (6 bases). The CDR3 consists of 12 residues. Trimming removed 0 bases at V and 6 bases at J, with 6 bases between. CDR1 ENHRY and CDR2 SYGVKD come from the germline V gene. This CDR3 is CAISESGGEQYF. DNA of the CDR3: TGTGCCATCAGTGAGTCAGGGGGCGAGCAGTACTTC.

The sample holds a few counts of this clone. The V call is TRBV6-4, the J call TRBJ1-2; TRBD1 aligns across 8 bases. Looked up from germline, CDR1 is MRHNA and CDR2 is SNTAGT. The J segment lost 8 bases and the V segment lost 5 bases, leaving 10 bases of the junction unmatched. CDR3 length equals 14 residues. The CDR3 sequence is CASSPGQANGGYTF. The CDR3 coding sequence is TGTGCCAGCAGTCCGGGACAGGCGAACGGGGGCTACACCTTC.

The chain employs TRBV11-2 and TRBJ1-5; 7 bases match TRBD1. V lost 5 bases to trimming and J lost 2 bases; unmatched junction nucleotides: 9. This CDR3 comprises 16 residues. Germline V CDR1 and CDR2: SGHAT, FQNNGV. The CDR3 is CASSPGGEWRNQPQHF. The CDR3 bases are TGTGCCAGCAGCCCAGGGGGGGAGTGGCGCAATCAGCCCCAGCATTTT.

The chain is built from TRBV30 and TRBJ2-3; maybe TRBD2 (5 bases). The CDR3 is 14 amino acids. Germline-derived CDR1 and CDR2 are GTSNPN and SVGIG (reference sequence). Trimming took off 5 bases at V and 5 bases at J, with 17 bases between the two ends. CDR3 DNA sequence: TGTGCCTGGGAAGACTATGATTCAGTAGATACGCAGTATTTT. This gives the protein CAWEDYDSVDTQYF.

This clone was picked up one time. This rearrangement joins TRBV7-9 to TRBJ1-4; no clear D. Trimming pared 1 base from V and 7 bases from J, leaving 16 bases between. Germline-derived CDR1 and CDR2 are SEHNR and FQNEAQ (reference sequence). The CDR3 length is 16 residues. The CDR3 DNA reads TGTGCCAGCAGCTTAGGGTTGGCCGGCGACGGTGAAAAACTGTTTTTT. It is translated as CASSLGLAGDGEKLFF.

The gene calls are TRBV7-2 and TRBJ2-2, with unresolved D. Germline V gene sequence: CDR1 SGHTA, CDR2 FQGNSA. The CDR3 spans 13 residues. V lost 1 base and J 5 bases, leaving 5 bases between the germline ends. CDR3 in amino acids: CASSLGATGELFF. For the CDR3, the DNA is TGTGCCAGCAGCTTAGGGGCGACCGGGGAGCTGTTTTTT.

The V gene is TRBV7-6, the J gene TRBJ2-1; TRBD2 is a possible D gene (6 bases). CDR1 SGHVS and CDR2 FNYEAQ come from the germline V gene. CDR3 length equals 14 residues. The V end was cut by 5 bases, the J end by 9 bases, with 17 bases between. The CDR3 here is CASSRVGGEGEQFF. DNA for the CDR3: TGTGCCAGCAGCAGAGTGGGGGGAGAGGGTGAGCAGTTCTTC.

The chain recombines TRBV9 with TRBJ2-5; D is uncertain. Looked up from germline, CDR1 is SGDLS and CDR2 is YYNGEE. The length of the CDR3 is 14 residues. V lost 0 bases and J 11 bases, leaving 17 bases between the germline ends. The CDR3 DNA reads as TGTGCCAGCAGCGTAGGTTTGTCTCCGTCTGAGCAGTACTTC. Protein sequence: CASSVGLSPSEQYF.

The gene calls are TRBV4-2 and TRBJ2-7; 11 nucleotides agree with TRBD1. Germline trimming cut 0 bases from V and 5 bases from J; bases unmatched to any gene: 6. CDR1 LGHNA and CDR2 YNFKEQ come from the germline V gene. The CDR3 runs 16 residues. CDR3 in DNA: TGTGCCAGCAGCCAAGACCGGGACAGGGGGTTCGACGAGCAGTACTTC. Translating it yields CASSQDRDRGFDEQYF.

Comment on this clone: The junction departs from germline at one end; a sequencing error may be responsible. The V and J genes are TRBV19 and TRBJ1-2; no reliable D call. CDR3 size: 14 residues. Germline CDR1 LNHDA, CDR2 SQIVND (reference sequence). Here the CDR3 reads CASTSRSYNYGYTF. The DNA of the CDR3 is TGTGCAAGTACGAGCAGAAGCTACAACTATGGCTACACCTTC.

The chain carries TRBV2 and TRBJ2-5; D is ambiguous. The germline gives CDR1 SNHLY, CDR2 FYNNEI. The length of the CDR3 is 15 residues. The V end was cut by 7 bases, the J end by 7 bases, with 22 bases between. CDR3 in amino acids: CASTLGLVEVGTQYF. As DNA, the CDR3 is TGTGCCAGCACCCTGGGCCTAGTTGAGGTTGGGACCCAGTACTTC.

The V call is TRBV10-3, the J call TRBJ2-1; D call uncertain. The CDR3 length is 13 residues. Germline V gene sequence: CDR1 ENHRY, CDR2 SYGVKD. V shed 8 bases and J shed 8 bases, with 16 bases lying between them. The CDR3, as DNA: TGTGCCATCTTATCGCGGATTGGCGATGAGCAGTTCTTC. Protein: CAILSRIGDEQFF.

The rearrangement joins TRBV29-1 to TRBJ2-4; D gene unclear. Germline CDR1 reads SQVTM; CDR2 reads ANQGSEA. Between the trimmed V and J ends, which lost 4 bases and 1 base, there was a span of 2 bases. This CDR3 region has 11 residues. The CDR3 DNA sequence: TGCAGCGTTGTCGCCAAAAACATTCAGTACTTC. Protein: CSVVAKNIQYF.

J is TRBJ1-2 and V is TRBV28; D is undetermined. V was trimmed by 2 bases and J by 8 bases, leaving 15 bases between them. This CDR3 is 14 amino acids long. CDR1 and CDR2 (germline): MDHEN, SYDVKM. CDR3 sequence: CASSLTSEGGGYTF. In nucleotides, the CDR3 is TGTGCCAGCAGTTTAACGTCCGAGGGAGGGGGCTACACCTTC.